These T cell receptor beta chains were read from a single sample in a study of blood T cell repertoires in COVID-19. Profiled with immunoSEQ multiplex PCR; TCRdb holds only in-frame clones, not every one. Seen here are about 250,000 clones, roughly 80% observed once, and the top ten hold about a sixth. The material sequenced was peripheral blood. The receptors originated from a person aged 65-85 years with COVID-19, enrolled during active disease. CDR3s include the opening cysteine and the closing phenylalanine or tryptophan.

V gene | CDR3 protein
TRBV9 | CASSARNRQGDYGYTF
TRBV5-1 | CASSRTSGGETQYF
TRBV6-1 | CASSEPHWSGQETQYF
TRBV4-3 | CASSHYLPGEQFF
TRBV10-3 | CAISPGQRQETQYF
TRBV28 | CASSGRGNTEAFF
TRBV5-1 | CASSLGGSGTGELFF
TRBV4-1 | CASSHAVPRTGENYGYTF
TRBV3-1/TRBV3-2 | CASSLRDRVYYGYTF
TRBV9 | CASSVAGADYEQYF
TRBV15 | CATSGMEQYF
TRBV6-5 | CASRGTGGLGEQFF
TRBV2 | CASSEARPGELFF
TRBV30 | CAWSVLSVNEQFF
TRBV11-2 | CASSQTTSLYEQYF
TRBV13 | CASRRTGEGSPLHF
TRBV28 | CAPLKGGDTEAFF
TRBV7-2 | CASSEGLPNEAFF
TRBV6-2/TRBV6-3 | CASSLPGDRVNEQYF
TRBV3-1/TRBV3-2 | CASSQGSSYNSPLHF
TRBV3-1/TRBV3-2 | CASSVRSRETQYF
TRBV11-3 | CASSLGGRADIQYF
TRBV10-2 | CASSERSGSREQFF
TRBV10-1 | CASSAKRDRAYNEQFF
TRBV2 | CASSSGSSYEQYF
TRBV5-1 | CASSLAFRDIQYF
TRBV12-3/TRBV12-4 | CASSPRGTEAFF
TRBV11-2 | CASSLSSGAYGYTF
TRBV14 | CASSFRATRGYGYTF
TRBV6-1 | CASSETRTGVGGYTF
TRBV27 | CASNRRGRGADTQYF
TRBV6-2/TRBV6-3 | CASSNFALGPGTNRYNEQFF
TRBV6-5 | CASSYSWTGNEQYF
TRBV5-4 | CASSSNDRSKNIQYF
TRBV6-5 | CASSPRGRPEKLFF
TRBV2 | CASISRTYTGELFF
TRBV6-2/TRBV6-3 | CASSSNAFLRQGGYTF
TRBV6-5 | CASRSTGGSYNEQFF